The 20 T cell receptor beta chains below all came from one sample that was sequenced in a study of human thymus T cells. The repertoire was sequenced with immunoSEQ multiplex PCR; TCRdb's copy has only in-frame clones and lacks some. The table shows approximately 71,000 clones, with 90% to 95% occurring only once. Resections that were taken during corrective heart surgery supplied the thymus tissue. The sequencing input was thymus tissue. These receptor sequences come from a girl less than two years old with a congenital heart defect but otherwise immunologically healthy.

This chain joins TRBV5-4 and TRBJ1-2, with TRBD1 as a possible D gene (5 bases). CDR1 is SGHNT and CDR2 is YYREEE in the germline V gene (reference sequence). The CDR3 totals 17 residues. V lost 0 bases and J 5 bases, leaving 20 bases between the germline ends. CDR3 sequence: CASSLDSRGSLDYGYTF. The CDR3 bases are TGTGCCAGCAGCTTGGATTCGAGGGGCAGCCTAGATTATGGCTACACCTTC.

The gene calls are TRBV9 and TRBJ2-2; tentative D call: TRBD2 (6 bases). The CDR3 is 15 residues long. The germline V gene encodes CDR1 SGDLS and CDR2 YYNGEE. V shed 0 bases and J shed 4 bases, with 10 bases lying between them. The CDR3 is CASSVGRVRTGELFF. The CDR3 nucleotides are TGTGCCAGCAGCGTAGGGAGGGTTCGCACCGGGGAGCTGTTTTTT.

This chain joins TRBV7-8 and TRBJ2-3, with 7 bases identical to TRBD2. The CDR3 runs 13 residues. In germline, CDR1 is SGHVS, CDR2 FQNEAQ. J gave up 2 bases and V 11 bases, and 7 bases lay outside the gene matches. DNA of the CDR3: TGTGCCGCCGGTGCGGGAGTCACAGATACGCAGTATTTT. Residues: CAAGAGVTDTQYF. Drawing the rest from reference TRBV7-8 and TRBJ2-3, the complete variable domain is GAGVSQSPRYKVAKRGQDVALRCDPISGHVSLFWYQQALGQGPEFLTYFQNEAQLDKSGLPSDRFFAERPEGSVSTLKIQRTQQEDSAVYLCAAGAGVTDTQYFGPGTRLTVL.

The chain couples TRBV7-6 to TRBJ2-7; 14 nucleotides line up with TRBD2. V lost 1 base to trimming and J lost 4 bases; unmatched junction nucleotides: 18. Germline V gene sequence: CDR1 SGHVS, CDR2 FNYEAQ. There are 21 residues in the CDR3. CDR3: CASSLVPAGLAGAKLWYEQYF. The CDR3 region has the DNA TGTGCCAGCAGCTTAGTTCCCGCGGGACTAGCGGGAGCTAAGCTCTGGTACGAGCAGTACTTC. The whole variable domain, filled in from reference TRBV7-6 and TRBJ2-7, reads GAGVSQSPRYKVTKRGQDVALRCDPISGHVSLYWYRQALGQGPEFLTYFNYEAQQDKSGLPNDRFSAERPEGSISTLTIQRTEQRDSAMYRCASSLVPAGLAGAKLWYEQYFGPGTRLTVT.

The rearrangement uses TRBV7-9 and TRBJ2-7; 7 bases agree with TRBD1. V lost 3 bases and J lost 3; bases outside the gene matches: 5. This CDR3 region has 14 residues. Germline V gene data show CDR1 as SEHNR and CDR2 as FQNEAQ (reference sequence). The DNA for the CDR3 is TGTGCCAGCAGCTTCGGGACAGAGTACTACGAGCAGTACTTC. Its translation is CASSFGTEYYEQYF.

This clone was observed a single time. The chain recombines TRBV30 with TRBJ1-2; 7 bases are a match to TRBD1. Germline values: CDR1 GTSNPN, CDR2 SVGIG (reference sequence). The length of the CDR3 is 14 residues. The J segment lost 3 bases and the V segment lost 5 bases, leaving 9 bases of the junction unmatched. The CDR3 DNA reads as TGTGCCTGGCGACTCGGGACAGAGGACTATGGCTACACCTTC. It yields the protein CAWRLGTEDYGYTF.

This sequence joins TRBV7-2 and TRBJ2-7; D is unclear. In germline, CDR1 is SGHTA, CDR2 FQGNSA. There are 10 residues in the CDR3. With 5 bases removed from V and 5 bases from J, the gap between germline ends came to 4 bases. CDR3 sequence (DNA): TGTGCCAGCAGCGGTCACGAGCAGTACTTC. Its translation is CASSGHEQYF.

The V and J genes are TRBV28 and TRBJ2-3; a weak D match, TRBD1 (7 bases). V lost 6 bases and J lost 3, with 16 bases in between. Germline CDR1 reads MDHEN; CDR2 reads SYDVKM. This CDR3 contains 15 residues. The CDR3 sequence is CASRLTGRLTDTQYF. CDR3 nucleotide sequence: TGTGCCAGCAGGTTGACAGGGAGGTTAACAGATACGCAGTATTTT.

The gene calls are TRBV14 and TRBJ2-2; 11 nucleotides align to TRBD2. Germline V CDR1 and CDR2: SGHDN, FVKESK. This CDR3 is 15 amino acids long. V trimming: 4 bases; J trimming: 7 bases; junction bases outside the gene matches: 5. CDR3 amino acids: CASSRSGRAFGELFF. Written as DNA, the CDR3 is TGTGCCAGCAGCCGTAGCGGGAGGGCCTTCGGGGAGCTGTTTTTT.

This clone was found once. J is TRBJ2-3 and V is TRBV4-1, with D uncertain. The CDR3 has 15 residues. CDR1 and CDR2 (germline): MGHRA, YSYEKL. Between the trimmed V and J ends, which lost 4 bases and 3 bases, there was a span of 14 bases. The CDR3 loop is CASSLGLPPTDTQYF. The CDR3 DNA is TGCGCCAGCAGCCTCGGGCTACCACCGACAGATACGCAGTATTTT.

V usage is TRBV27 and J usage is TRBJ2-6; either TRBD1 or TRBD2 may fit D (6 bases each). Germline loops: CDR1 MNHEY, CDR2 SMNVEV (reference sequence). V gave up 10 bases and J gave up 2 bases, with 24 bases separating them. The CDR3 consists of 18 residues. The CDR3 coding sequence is TGTGCCACCCTAGGGGTTAACAGGGAGGTAACTGGGGCCAACGTCCTGACTTTC. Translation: CATLGVNREVTGANVLTF.

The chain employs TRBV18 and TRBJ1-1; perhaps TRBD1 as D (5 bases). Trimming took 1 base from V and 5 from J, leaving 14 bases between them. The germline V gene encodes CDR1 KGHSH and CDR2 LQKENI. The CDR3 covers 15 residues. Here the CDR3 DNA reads TGTGCCAGCTCACCACATTCCGGGGGGGGGACTGAAGCTTTCTTT. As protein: CASSPHSGGGTEAFF.

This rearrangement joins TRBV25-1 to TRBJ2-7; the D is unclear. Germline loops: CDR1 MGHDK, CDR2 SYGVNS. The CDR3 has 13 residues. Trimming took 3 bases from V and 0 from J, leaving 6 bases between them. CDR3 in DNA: TGTGCCAGCAGTGAGCAGGTCTCCTACGAGCAGTACTTC. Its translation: CASSEQVSYEQYF.

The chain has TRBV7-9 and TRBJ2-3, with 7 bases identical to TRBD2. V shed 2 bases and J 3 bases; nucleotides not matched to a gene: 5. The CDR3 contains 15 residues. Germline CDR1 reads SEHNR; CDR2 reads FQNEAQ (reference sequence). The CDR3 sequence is CASSLRGRATDTQYF. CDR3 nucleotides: TGTGCCAGCAGCTTACGGGGGAGGGCTACAGATACGCAGTATTTT.

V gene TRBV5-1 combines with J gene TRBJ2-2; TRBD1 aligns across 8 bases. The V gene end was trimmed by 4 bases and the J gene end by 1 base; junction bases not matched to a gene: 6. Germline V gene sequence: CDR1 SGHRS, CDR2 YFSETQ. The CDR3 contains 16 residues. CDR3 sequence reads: CASSAGTGMNTGELFF. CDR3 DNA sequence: TGCGCCAGCAGCGCCGGGACAGGCATGAACACCGGGGAGCTGTTTTTT.

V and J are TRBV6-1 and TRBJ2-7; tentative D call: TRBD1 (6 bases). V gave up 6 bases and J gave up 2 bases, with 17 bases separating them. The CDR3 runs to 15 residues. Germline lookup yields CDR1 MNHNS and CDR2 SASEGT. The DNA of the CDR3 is TGTGCCAGCAGCCCTGGCGGGCAGGGGACCTACGAGCAGTACTTC. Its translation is CASSPGGQGTYEQYF.

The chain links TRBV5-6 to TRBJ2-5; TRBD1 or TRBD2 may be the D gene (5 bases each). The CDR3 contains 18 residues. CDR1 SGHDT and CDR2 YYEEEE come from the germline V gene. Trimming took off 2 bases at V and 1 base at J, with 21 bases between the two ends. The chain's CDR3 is CASSLVFPGRNFQETQYF. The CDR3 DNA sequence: TGTGCCAGCAGCTTAGTGTTTCCGGGACGGAACTTCCAAGAGACCCAGTACTTC.

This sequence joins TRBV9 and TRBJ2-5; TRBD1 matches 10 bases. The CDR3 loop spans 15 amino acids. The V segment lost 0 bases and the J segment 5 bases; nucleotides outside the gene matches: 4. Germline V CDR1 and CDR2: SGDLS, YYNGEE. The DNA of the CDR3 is TGTGCCAGCAGCGTAGATTCGGGACAGGGGGAGACCCAGTACTTC. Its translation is CASSVDSGQGETQYF.

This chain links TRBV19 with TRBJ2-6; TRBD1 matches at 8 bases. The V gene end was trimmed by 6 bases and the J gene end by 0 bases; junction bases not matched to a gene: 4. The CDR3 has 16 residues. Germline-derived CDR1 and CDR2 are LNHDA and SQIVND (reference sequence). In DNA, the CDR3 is TGTGCCAGTAGGGACAGGGAATTCTCTGGGGCCAACGTCCTGACTTTC. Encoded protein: CASRDREFSGANVLTF.

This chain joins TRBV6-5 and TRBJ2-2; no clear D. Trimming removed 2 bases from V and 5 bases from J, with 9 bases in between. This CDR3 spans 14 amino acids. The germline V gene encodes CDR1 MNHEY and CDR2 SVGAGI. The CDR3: CASSYVATTGELFF. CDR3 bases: TGTGCCAGCAGTTACGTTGCGACTACCGGGGAGCTGTTTTTT.